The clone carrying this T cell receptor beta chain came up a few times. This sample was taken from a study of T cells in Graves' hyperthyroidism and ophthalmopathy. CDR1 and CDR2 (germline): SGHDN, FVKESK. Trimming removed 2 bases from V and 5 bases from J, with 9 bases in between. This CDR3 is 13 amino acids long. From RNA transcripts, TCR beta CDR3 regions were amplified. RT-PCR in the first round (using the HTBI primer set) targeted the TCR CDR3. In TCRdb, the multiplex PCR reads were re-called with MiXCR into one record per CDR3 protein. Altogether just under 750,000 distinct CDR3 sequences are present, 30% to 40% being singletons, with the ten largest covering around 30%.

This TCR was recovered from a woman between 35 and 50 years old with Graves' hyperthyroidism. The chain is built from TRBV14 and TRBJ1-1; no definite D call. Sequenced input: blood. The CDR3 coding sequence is TGTGCCAGCAGCCAAACCCGGGTTACTGAAGCTTTCTTT. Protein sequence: CASSQTRVTEAFF.